Below are 19 T cell receptor beta chains sequenced from a single sample in a study of pediatric ulcerative colitis (dated by TCRdb to between 2019 and 2020). Library prep was done by the immunoSEQ multiplex PCR assay. Held by TCRdb, this immuneACCESS table contains in-frame sequences only and omits some clones. Under half of the omission traces to an unresolved V gene where checked; the cause of the rest is unknown. The sample table holds 30,000 to 35,000 clones, of which roughly 81% were seen once. The biggest ten clones account for 0.85% to 1.3% of the sample. During colonoscopy, one to two rectal pinch biopsies were obtained for research purposes. The specimen was gut tissue. Receptor source: a boy younger than 18 with mild ulcerative colitis.

The J gene is TRBJ2-7, the V gene TRBV5-6; D is unclear. Germline V gene lookup returns CDR1 SGHDT and CDR2 YYEEEE. The CDR3 extends over 11 amino acids. Trimming stripped 4 bases from V and 7 bases from J, with 9 bases between. For the CDR3, the DNA is TGTGCCAGCAGCGACGGGCGGGAGCAGTACTTC. Encoded protein: CASSDGREQYF. Filled out from reference TRBV5-6 and TRBJ2-7, the complete variable domain reads DAGVTQSPTHLIKTRGQQVTLRCSPKSGHDTVSWYQQALGQGPQFIFQYYEEEERQRGNFPDRFSGHQFPNYSSELNVNALLLGDSALYLCASSDGREQYFGPGTRLTVT.

This clone was recorded once. This sequence joins TRBV5-1 and TRBJ1-1; 7 nucleotides line up with TRBD1. The CDR3 sequence is 14 residues long. Per germline, CDR1 SGHRS and CDR2 YFSETQ. Trimming removed 0 bases from V and 4 bases from J; junction bases left unmatched: 3. As DNA, the CDR3 is TGCGCCAGCAGCTTGGCCTCAGGGGGCACTGAAGCTTTCTTT. Translated: CASSLASGGTEAFF.

The chain employs TRBV5-8 and TRBJ2-3, with D unresolved. The CDR3 sequence is 13 residues long. The germline CDR1 and CDR2 sequences are SGHTS and YDEGEE. Deletions cut 6 bases from V and 0 bases from J, with 8 bases between. For the CDR3, the DNA is TGTGCCAGCATCCTGGCGAGCACAGATACGCAGTATTTT. This translates into CASILASTDTQYF.

The chain carries TRBV5-1 and TRBJ2-1; D is perhaps TRBD2 (6 bases). The germline V gene has CDR1 SGHRS and CDR2 YFSETQ. The CDR3 is made up of 15 amino acids. Between the trimmed V and J ends, which lost 0 bases and 0 bases, there was a span of 7 bases. The CDR3 protein is CASSLDGSSYNEQFF. In DNA form, the CDR3 reads TGCGCCAGCAGCTTGGACGGGAGCTCCTACAATGAGCAGTTCTTC.

The chain combines TRBV7-9 with TRBJ2-2; D unresolved. Trimming left V 6 bases short and J 8 bases short, with 10 bases between. There are 12 residues in the CDR3. Per the germline V gene, CDR1 is SEHNR and CDR2 is FQNEAQ (reference sequence). CDR3 residues: CASSSWAGELFF. CDR3 coding DNA: TGTGCCAGCAGTTCTTGGGCTGGGGAGCTGTTTTTT.

The chain has TRBV7-2 and TRBJ2-2, with D uncertain. Deletions cut 6 bases from V and 1 base from J, with 9 bases between. Germline values: CDR1 SGHTA, CDR2 FQGNSA. This CDR3 has 14 amino acids. The CDR3 here is CASRSSRNTGELFF. CDR3 in DNA: TGTGCCAGCAGATCATCCAGGAACACCGGGGAGCTGTTTTTT.

This sequence joins TRBV2 and TRBJ2-5; possible D gene TRBD1, 6 bases. This CDR3 spans 17 amino acids. V was pared by 6 bases and J by 0 bases, with 20 bases between. CDR1 is SNHLY, CDR2 FYNNEI, per germline. The CDR3 sequence: CASSGEPTGQYQETQYF. In nucleotides, the CDR3 is TGTGCCAGCAGCGGAGAGCCCACAGGGCAGTACCAAGAGACCCAGTACTTC.

The chain links TRBV19 to TRBJ1-1; the D is unclear. CDR3 length: 14 amino acids. The germline gives CDR1 LNHDA, CDR2 SQIVND (reference sequence). V gave up 5 bases and J gave up 5 bases, with 15 bases separating them. The CDR3 DNA reads as TGTGCCAGTAGTCCCCAGGAGGGAGGGACTGAAGCTTTCTTT. Amino acid sequence: CASSPQEGGTEAFF.

The J gene is TRBJ2-5, the V gene TRBV6-1, with TRBD2 matching 8 bases. The ends lost 3 bases at V and 5 bases at J; junction bases unmatched: 8. There are 15 residues in the CDR3. Looked up from germline, CDR1 is MNHNS and CDR2 is SASEGT. CDR3: CASSDAIGGGETQYF. The CDR3 coding sequence is TGTGCCAGCAGTGATGCAATTGGCGGGGGGGAGACCCAGTACTTC.

This clone was detected only once. The CDR3 sequence is CASIQRRGMNTEAFF. The CDR3 DNA follows: TGTGCCAGCATCCAAAGGAGGGGGATGAACACTGAAGCTTTCTTT. This chain connects TRBV28 to TRBJ1-1; tentatively, D is TRBD1 (6 bases). V was cut by 7 bases and J by 0 bases, with 15 bases left in between. The germline V gene encodes CDR1 MDHEN and CDR2 SYDVKM. The CDR3 runs to 15 residues.

The V gene is TRBV7-9, the J gene TRBJ1-1; 7 nucleotides line up with TRBD1. Losses at the gene ends were 1 base for V and 4 bases for J; bases not matched to a gene: 3. This CDR3 has 14 amino acids. The germline CDR1 and CDR2 sequences are SEHNR and FQNEAQ (reference sequence). Here the CDR3 DNA reads TGTGCCAGCAGCTTAGGACAGGGAGTCACTGAAGCTTTCTTT. It encodes CASSLGQGVTEAFF. Supplemented by reference TRBV7-9 and TRBJ1-1, the full variable domain reads DTGVSQNPRHKITKRGQNVTFRCDPISEHNRLYWYRQTLGQGPEFLTYFQNEAQLEKSRLLSDRFSAERPKGSFSTLEIQRTEQGDSAMYLCASSLGQGVTEAFFGQGTRLTVV.

The gene calls are TRBV21-1 and TRBJ1-5. TRBV21-1 is recorded as a pseudogene. The CDR3 spans 13 residues. Here the CDR3 reads CASSKESNQPQHF. The CDR3 DNA follows: TGTGCCAGCAGCAAAGAGAGCAATCAGCCCCAGCATTTT.

The J gene is TRBJ1-2, the V gene TRBV9, with 9 bases identical to TRBD1. Unmatched junction bases numbered 6, after V lost 2 bases and J lost 4 bases. CDR1 and CDR2 from the germline V gene are SGDLS and YYNGEE. CDR3 length equals 15 residues. The DNA for the CDR3 is TGTGCCAGCAGCGTGGGACAGGGATTGTCCTATGGCTACACCTTC. This sequence encodes CASSVGQGLSYGYTF.

The chain couples TRBV10-2 to TRBJ2-1; TRBD2 matches 8 bases. V was pared by 5 bases and J by 4 bases, with 10 bases of the junction left unmatched. This CDR3 comprises 16 residues. CDR1 and CDR2 from the germline V gene are WSHSY and SAAADI. CDR3 coding DNA: TGCGCCAGCAGTCGCCAGGAGCGGGGGCCATACAATGAGCAGTTCTTC. Encoded protein: CASSRQERGPYNEQFF.

CDR3 protein: CAISEGPTSYEQYF. The DNA of the CDR3 is TGTGCCATCAGTGAGGGGCCTACTTCCTACGAGCAGTACTTC. The V gene is TRBV10-3, the J gene TRBJ2-7; D remains unclear. V lost 2 bases and J lost 1, with 9 bases in between. Germline values: CDR1 ENHRY, CDR2 SYGVKD. This CDR3 is 14 amino acids long.

The chain is built from TRBV19 and TRBJ1-1; TRBD1 matches at 9 bases. Germline-derived CDR1 and CDR2 are LNHDA and SQIVND (reference sequence). Unmatched junction bases numbered 16, after V lost 4 bases and J lost 10 bases. The CDR3 length is 16 residues. CDR3 protein: CASSTWTGDGLGSAFF. The DNA for the CDR3 is TGTGCCAGTAGTACCTGGACAGGGGACGGCCTGGGGTCAGCTTTCTTT. The complete variable domain, with remaining parts taken from reference TRBV19 and TRBJ1-1, reads DGGITQSPKYLFRKEGQNVTLSCEQNLNHDAMYWYRQDPGQGLRLIYYSQIVNDFQKGDIAEGYSVSREKKESFPLTVTSAQKNPTAFYLCASSTWTGDGLGSAFFGQGTRLTVV.

The chain links TRBV4-1 to TRBJ1-1; 7 nucleotides align to TRBD1. Germline-derived CDR1 and CDR2 are MGHRA and YSYEKL. Trimming cost V 2 bases and J 4 bases; bases outside gene matches: 4. The CDR3 length is 14 residues. The CDR3 nucleotides are TGCGCCAGCAGCCAATTGAGACAGGGCACTGAAGCTTTCTTT. Residues: CASSQLRQGTEAFF.

This rearrangement joins TRBV5-8 to TRBJ2-3, with D possibly matching TRBD2 (5 bases). The CDR3 runs to 15 residues. The ends were cut back, 1 base at V and 5 bases at J, with 14 bases in the middle. From germline, CDR1 is SGHTS and CDR2 YDEGEE. This chain's CDR3 is CASSLLGLALDTQYF. CDR3 DNA: TGTGCCAGCAGCTTGCTTGGGCTAGCCCTAGATACGCAGTATTTT. Based on the CDR3 plus reference TRBV5-8 and TRBJ2-3, the full variable domain is EAGVTQSPTHLIKTRGQQATLRCSPISGHTSVYWYQQALGLGLQFLLWYDEGEERNRGNFPPRFSGRQFPNYSSELNVNALELEDSALYLCASSLLGLALDTQYFGPGTRLTVL.

The chain combines TRBV5-6 with TRBJ1-2, with D hard to call. V lost 7 bases to trimming and J lost 7 bases, with 11 bases between them. CDR3 size: 11 residues. CDR1 and CDR2 (germline): SGHDT, YYEEEE. The CDR3 coding sequence is TGTGCCAGCGGACGGGAGCTTGGCTACACCTTC. It is translated as CASGRELGYTF.